Listed below are T cell receptor beta chains from one sample, sequenced in a study of CD8 T cells in Susac syndrome. TCRdb recomputed calls from the immunoSEQ multiplex PCR reads with MiXCR, one row per CDR3 protein. Of 75,000 to 95,000 distinct CDR3 sequences listed, 96% were seen once; the top ten hold roughly 0.62%. Sequenced sample: CD8+ T cells from PBMCs. The receptors come from a human donor with Susac syndrome. Both conserved end residues are part of each CDR3. A D gene is named only where the DNA matches it firmly. Part of the rows lack a size; the others show once, few, many or a class for expanded clones.

D gene,J gene,clone size,V gene,CDR3 DNA,CDR3 protein
.,TRBJ2-2,.,TRBV19,TGTGCCAGTAGTCCCCGTCCCACAGGGATCACCGGGGAGCTGTTTTTT,CASSPRPTGITGELFF
.,TRBJ2-5,.,TRBV27,TGTGCCAGCAGGAGGAAGATACAAGAGACCCAGTACTTC,CASRRKIQETQYF
TRBD2,TRBJ2-3,.,TRBV20-1,TGCAGTGCCCTTACTAGCGGGTTAGGAACAGATACGCAGTATTTT,CSALTSGLGTDTQYF
TRBD1,TRBJ2-2,.,TRBV3-1,TGTGCCAGCAGCCAACTGGGACAGTTGAACACCGGGGAGCTGTTTTTT,CASSQLGQLNTGELFF
.,TRBJ1-1,.,TRBV28,TGTGCCAGCAGTTTATCCAGGGTGAACACTGAAGCTTTCTTT,CASSLSRVNTEAFF
TRBD1,TRBJ2-7,.,TRBV20-1,TGCAGTGCTAGAGATCTTAGCAGGGGGCCCTACGAGCAGTACTTC,CSARDLSRGPYEQYF
.,TRBJ1-6,.,TRBV30,TGTGCCTGGAGTGTAAAGGGCAGGTTCGAATCACCCCTCCACTTT,CAWSVKGRFESPLHF
.,TRBJ2-7,.,TRBV20-1,TGCAGTGCTCCGCTCTCGAAGGGGCGGGGTAACCCCTACGAGCAGTACTTC,CSAPLSKGRGNPYEQYF
.,TRBJ2-1,.,TRBV30,TGTGCCTGGAGCGAGAACAATGAGCAGTTCTTC,CAWSENNEQFF
TRBD1,TRBJ2-7,once,TRBV6-5,TGTGCCAGCAGTTACTCGGGTCCACCGTTAGACCGGGACAGGACCTACGAGCAGTACTTC,CASSYSGPPLDRDRTYEQYF
TRBD1,TRBJ1-2,.,TRBV5-1,TGCGCCAGCAGCTTGTCAGGGGGCCCTTCCTATGGCTACACCTTC,CASSLSGGPSYGYTF